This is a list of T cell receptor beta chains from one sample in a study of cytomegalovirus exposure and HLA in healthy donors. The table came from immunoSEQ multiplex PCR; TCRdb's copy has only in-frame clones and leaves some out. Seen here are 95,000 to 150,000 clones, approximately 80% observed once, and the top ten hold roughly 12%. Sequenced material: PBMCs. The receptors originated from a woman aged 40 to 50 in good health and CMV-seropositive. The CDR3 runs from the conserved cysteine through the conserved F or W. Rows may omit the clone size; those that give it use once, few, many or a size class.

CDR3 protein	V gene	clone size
CASWERNTDTQYF	TRBV28	NA
CASSPGLAFNEQFF	TRBV7-2	NA
CASSPQAGGPMNTEAFF	TRBV18	NA
CASSLRFSGAITDTQYF	TRBV5-4	NA
CSVESGTDGYTF	TRBV29-1	NA
CASSPGTVSGANVLTF	TRBV5-1	NA
CASSLAGGRTDTQYF	TRBV11-3	NA
CASSPPGQGDTGELFF	TRBV7-9	NA
CASSSALSYEQYF	TRBV11-2	NA
CASRAGQVNTEAFF	TRBV28	NA
CASSALRGLHEQYF	TRBV28	NA
CASSSVGVGTWGNYGYTF	TRBV28	NA
CASSLGLQGNYEQYF	TRBV28	NA
CASSLDRGLMNTEAFF	TRBV7-8	NA
CASSGQGFDTGELFF	TRBV2	NA
CASTVEGRRDQPQHF	TRBV5-5	NA
CASSHRLLSYEQYF	TRBV4-1	once
CASSGGVSIRLGELYF	TRBV9	NA
CASSLQVASTDTQYF	TRBV5-5	NA
CASSVGQGYSGNTIYF	TRBV9	few
CASSAYRGTLSEQYF	TRBV28	NA
CASRYPRQAGELFF	TRBV7-2	NA
CASSEETSRGDTQYF	TRBV10-1	NA
CARLGGSLEQYF	TRBV27	NA
CASSLTSVQRGPRHDNEQFF	TRBV5-1	NA
CASSLEGQGAEAFF	TRBV5-1	NA
CASTALGAAGGYTF	TRBV7-2	NA
CASSPRGAAYNEQFF	TRBV5-4	NA
CASGQGASGYTF	TRBV10-2	NA
CASSLAQHEQYF	TRBV7-9	NA
CASSFGLTSTDTQYF	TRBV5-6	NA
CASREQAISGNTIYF	TRBV2	NA
CAWYRDRGYYGYTF	TRBV30	NA
CASSQLDRPQETQYF	TRBV23-1	NA
CSVFLAGGHTGELFF	TRBV29-1	few
CASRRQDAGELFF	TRBV6-1	NA
CASSQDFANTYNEQFF	TRBV4-1	NA
CASSSPDRGETQYF	TRBV7-9	once
CASSGLREKLFF	TRBV28	NA
CASKVLAGVDEQFF	TRBV2	once
CASSPIQDRVQNIQYF	TRBV19	few
CASSPDRAYGYTF	TRBV18	NA
CASSLDGRASDTQYF	TRBV5-4	few
CASSRPGVGYGYTF	TRBV7-9	NA
CASRPTGRLNEQYF	TRBV19	NA
CASSLLAKRETQYF	TRBV11-2	NA
CRGISGTEAFF	TRBV20-1	many
CASSQELAGFYNEQFF	TRBV4-2	NA
CASSPQTGAFNQPQHF	TRBV7-6	once
CAWSVQGRAPYEQYF	TRBV30	NA
CASRLTSGANVLTF	TRBV6-1	NA
CASRGMVSGRGETQYF	TRBV11-2	few
CAWILGVPTEAFF	TRBV30	NA
CASSYNRETTNEKLFF	TRBV7-9	NA
CAWSVNAGGEKLFF	TRBV30	NA
CASSEAPGQGDEKLFF	TRBV6-1	NA
CASSLWGADQPQHF	TRBV27	NA